The 13 T cell receptor beta chains presented below share a single source sample, sequenced in a study of CD8+ T cells in alopecia areata. The treatment was: oral pan-JAK inhibitor, 5-10 mg twice daily. It was cDNA, reverse transcribed from extracted RNA, that served as the sequencing template. Here immunoSEQ multiplex PCR was the method, and the copy in TCRdb shows in-frame clones only, minus some. The table has about 210,000 clones, approximately 57% seen once; the top ten hold 1.5% to 2%. The specimen was CD4+ T cells sorted from blood, collected at week 4, from a patient treated with tofacitinib. All receptors derive from a human donor with alopecia areata.

The rearrangement joins TRBV4-3 to TRBJ2-6; the D gene could be TRBD1 or TRBD2 (5 bases each). The germline gives CDR1 LGHNA, CDR2 YSLEER. The CDR3 is 19 amino acids. The ends were cut back, 0 bases at V and 2 bases at J, with 17 bases in the middle. The CDR3 loop reads CASSQDAGRAGPGANVLTF. For the CDR3, the DNA is TGCGCCAGCAGCCAAGACGCGGGCAGGGCAGGACCTGGGGCCAACGTCCTGACTTTC.

This sequence joins TRBV7-7 and TRBJ2-7; D unclear. Trimming left V 5 bases short and J 0 bases short, with 17 bases between. In germline, CDR1 is SSHAT, CDR2 FNYEAQ (reference sequence). This CDR3 is 16 amino acids long. The chain's CDR3 is CASSPPVTYFSYEQYF. The CDR3, as DNA: TGTGCCAGCAGCCCACCTGTGACTTACTTCTCCTACGAGCAGTACTTC. The whole variable domain, remainder taken from reference TRBV7-7 and TRBJ2-7, is GAGVSQSPRYKVTKRGQDVTLRCDPISSHATLYWYQQALGQGPEFLTYFNYEAQPDKSGLPSDRFSAERPEGSISTLTIQRTEQRDSAMYRCASSPPVTYFSYEQYFGPGTRLTVT.

As regards this clone: This may be a read error: a much more frequent sequence differs by one nucleotide. This sample includes further DNA sequences coding for the same CDR3. This chain uses TRBV9 with TRBJ2-3; D gene ambiguous. V dropped 0 bases and J dropped 2 bases, with 4 bases sitting between them. The CDR3 consists of 13 residues. Per the germline V gene, CDR1 is SGDLS and CDR2 is YYNGEE. CDR3 amino acids: CASSVGDTDTQYF. CDR3 in DNA: TGTGCCAGCAGCGTAGGCGACACAGATACGCAGTATTTT.

V and J are TRBV7-2 and TRBJ2-5; the D gene is possibly TRBD1 (6 bases). This CDR3 has 16 residues. From germline, CDR1 is SGHTA and CDR2 FQGNSA. V gave up 5 bases and J gave up 1 base, with 17 bases separating them. The chain's CDR3 is CASSLSLGAGQETQYF. The CDR3 DNA reads as TGTGCCAGCAGCCTATCGCTGGGGGCGGGCCAAGAGACCCAGTACTTC. The entire variable domain, with the rest obtained from reference TRBV7-2 and TRBJ2-5, is as follows: GAGVSQSPSNKVTEKGKDVELRCDPISGHTALYWYRQSLGQGLEFLIYFQGNSAPDKSGLPSDRFSAERTGGSVSTLTIQRTQQEDSAVYLCASSLSLGAGQETQYFGPGTRLLVL.

V gene TRBV11-1 combines with J gene TRBJ1-1, with D possibly matching TRBD1 (5 bases). The V and J ends lost 4 bases and 0 bases respectively, with 18 bases between them. CDR1 and CDR2 from the germline V gene are SGHAT and FQDESV (reference sequence). This CDR3 has 17 residues. Here the CDR3 reads CASSSRGVPGMNTEAFF. The CDR3 nucleotides read TGTGCCAGCAGCTCCCGCGGGGTGCCAGGGATGAACACTGAAGCTTTCTTT.

The rearrangement links TRBV30 to TRBJ1-4, with D unclear. This CDR3 is built from 12 residues. In germline, CDR1 is GTSNPN, CDR2 SVGIG (reference sequence). The V end lost 0 bases, the J end lost 6 bases, and 5 bases lay between the germline ends. The CDR3 protein is CAWSVPHEKLFF. Here the CDR3 DNA reads TGTGCCTGGAGTGTCCCCCATGAAAAACTGTTTTTT.

This clone was seen only a few times. This chain uses TRBV7-9 with TRBJ2-1; tentative D call: TRBD2 (5 bases). Germline V gene sequence: CDR1 SEHNR, CDR2 FQNEAQ (reference sequence). V lost 8 bases and J lost 4, with 12 bases in between. The CDR3 loop spans 13 amino acids. DNA of the CDR3: TGTGCCAGCTATGGGCCGGGGTACAATGAGCAGTTCTTC. Translation: CASYGPGYNEQFF.

DNA for the CDR3: TGTGCCAGCAGCCGTGGAGTTTCTGGGGCCAACGTCCTGACTTTC. Encoded protein: CASSRGVSGANVLTF. The rearrangement joins TRBV7-8 to TRBJ2-6, with D uncertain. The CDR3 length is 15 residues. Germline V lookup: CDR1 SGHVS, CDR2 FQNEAQ. Trimming took off 5 bases at V and 1 base at J, with 9 bases between the two ends.

This clone appeared a few times. V is TRBV7-8 and J is TRBJ2-1; 12 bases match TRBD2. With 5 bases clipped from V and 4 bases from J, the junction kept 12 bases outside the gene matches. The CDR3 covers 18 residues. Germline V CDR1 and CDR2: SGHVS, FQNEAQ. The CDR3 protein is CASSPRARTSGEYNEQFF. CDR3 in DNA: TGTGCCAGCAGCCCTCGAGCCCGGACTAGCGGGGAGTACAATGAGCAGTTCTTC.

The chain combines TRBV2 with TRBJ2-7; either TRBD1 or TRBD2 may fit D (6 bases each). The CDR3 consists of 14 residues. The V end was cut by 7 bases, the J end by 1 base, with 14 bases between. Germline V gives CDR1 SNHLY, CDR2 FYNNEI. CDR3 loop: CASNSQGGSYEQYF. The CDR3 DNA reads as TGTGCCAGCAATTCACAGGGAGGTTCCTACGAGCAGTACTTC.

The chain uses TRBV5-1 and TRBJ2-7; D gene uncertain. The V and J ends lost 0 bases and 0 bases respectively, with 10 bases between them. The CDR3 extends over 15 amino acids. Germline loops: CDR1 SGHRS, CDR2 YFSETQ. This CDR3 is CASSLAGYDSYEQYF. The CDR3 nucleotides read TGCGCCAGCAGCTTGGCGGGTTACGACTCCTACGAGCAGTACTTC.

This clone was observed a handful of times. The V call is TRBV2, the J call TRBJ1-1; TRBD1 agrees at 10 bases. The CDR3 runs to 13 residues. The germline CDR1 and CDR2 sequences are SNHLY and FYNNEI. V was pared by 11 bases and J by 10 bases, with 13 bases of the junction left unmatched. As DNA, the CDR3 is TGTGCCGTCCCCGGGACAGGGGCGTTCTTAGCTTTCTTT. Translating gives CAVPGTGAFLAFF.

This clone was seen only a few times. The chain is built from TRBV29-1 and TRBJ2-3, with 9 bases identical to TRBD2. There are 13 residues in the CDR3. V trimming: 5 bases; J trimming: 5 bases; junction bases outside the gene matches: 5. In germline, CDR1 is SQVTM, CDR2 ANQGSEA. The CDR3 nucleotides are TGCAGCGTTACGGGACTAGCTAAAGATACGCAGTATTTT. It encodes CSVTGLAKDTQYF.